Listed below are T cell receptor beta chains from one sample, sequenced in a study of a mutant IDH1 vaccine in newly diagnosed glioma. Antigen specificity for these receptors is unknown. The table came from immunoSEQ multiplex PCR; TCRdb's copy has only in-frame clones and leaves some out. This table has about 38,000 clones, around 82% appearing once. The source was PBMCs, collected from a glioma patient whose treatment included an IDH1 peptide vaccine. The receptors were sampled from a man aged 35 to 55 with glioma. Each CDR3 is given with its conserved first and last residue. Each record gives: D gene, clone size, V gene, J gene, CDR3 DNA, CDR3 protein. A D gene is named only where the DNA matches it firmly. Some rows have no size entry. The others give once, few or many, or a class for an expanded clone.

D gene: -
clone size: -
V gene: TRBV11-2
J gene: TRBJ2-2
CDR3 DNA: TGTGCCAGCAGCTTCCTCACCGGGGAGCTGTTTTTT
CDR3 protein: CASSFLTGELFF

D gene: TRBD1
clone size: -
V gene: TRBV6-1
J gene: TRBJ1-5
CDR3 DNA: TGTGCCAGCAGTGAAGCCGAACAGGGGGCCCATCAGCCCCAGCATTTT
CDR3 protein: CASSEAEQGAHQPQHF

D gene: TRBD1
clone size: -
V gene: TRBV27
J gene: TRBJ2-1
CDR3 DNA: TGTGCCAGCAGTCCACCGTATGGGGACAGGGGGTACAATGAGCAGTTCTTC
CDR3 protein: CASSPPYGDRGYNEQFF

D gene: TRBD1
clone size: -
V gene: TRBV6-1
J gene: TRBJ1-4
CDR3 DNA: TGTGCCAGCAGTGAACCAGGGGGGAACGAAAAACTGTTTTTT
CDR3 protein: CASSEPGGNEKLFF

D gene: -
clone size: -
V gene: TRBV5-1
J gene: TRBJ1-4
CDR3 DNA: TGCGCCAGCAGCTTGGCCGGAGGCGCAAATGAAAAACTGTTTTTT
CDR3 protein: CASSLAGGANEKLFF

D gene: -
clone size: -
V gene: TRBV5-6
J gene: TRBJ2-1
CDR3 DNA: TGTGCCAGCAGCTTACGTGGGACCAATGAGCAGTTCTTC
CDR3 protein: CASSLRGTNEQFF

D gene: -
clone size: -
V gene: TRBV5-1
J gene: TRBJ2-7
CDR3 DNA: TGCGCCAGCAGCTTGGGGGGCTCCCAGCCCTACGAGCAGTACTTC
CDR3 protein: CASSLGGSQPYEQYF

D gene: -
clone size: -
V gene: TRBV29-1
J gene: TRBJ1-1
CDR3 DNA: TGCAGCGTTCGGGAGGGGATGAACACTGAAGCTTTCTTT
CDR3 protein: CSVREGMNTEAFF

D gene: TRBD2
clone size: -
V gene: TRBV5-1
J gene: TRBJ2-3
CDR3 DNA: TGCGCCAGCAGCTTGGACCTAGCGGGGACGGCAGATACGCAGTATTTT
CDR3 protein: CASSLDLAGTADTQYF

D gene: -
clone size: -
V gene: TRBV5-6
J gene: TRBJ1-2
CDR3 DNA: TGTGCCAGCAGCCGAGGGACAAACTATGGCTACACCTTC
CDR3 protein: CASSRGTNYGYTF

D gene: TRBD1
clone size: -
V gene: TRBV2
J gene: TRBJ1-3
CDR3 DNA: TGTGCCAGCAGTAAGACAGGGGTCGGAAACACCATATATTTT
CDR3 protein: CASSKTGVGNTIYF

D gene: -
clone size: -
V gene: TRBV5-6
J gene: TRBJ1-2
CDR3 DNA: TGTGCCAGCAGCCGGTGGGCGAATGGCTACACCTTC
CDR3 protein: CASSRWANGYTF

D gene: -
clone size: -
V gene: TRBV4-2
J gene: TRBJ2-7
CDR3 DNA: TGTGCCAGCAGCCAAGACGACGGGGACACTTCCTACGAGCAGTACTTC
CDR3 protein: CASSQDDGDTSYEQYF

D gene: -
clone size: -
V gene: TRBV4-1
J gene: TRBJ1-5
CDR3 DNA: TGCGCCAGCAGCCAAGATGGCCGGCGGCCCCAGCATTTT
CDR3 protein: CASSQDGRRPQHF

D gene: -
clone size: -
V gene: TRBV9
J gene: TRBJ1-2
CDR3 DNA: TGTGCCAGCAGCGCGGACAGTAACTATGGCTACACCTTC
CDR3 protein: CASSADSNYGYTF

D gene: -
clone size: -
V gene: TRBV30
J gene: TRBJ1-2
CDR3 DNA: TGTGCCTGGAGTCTGGGAATTAACTATGGCTACACCTTC
CDR3 protein: CAWSLGINYGYTF

D gene: TRBD2
clone size: -
V gene: TRBV6-5
J gene: TRBJ2-3
CDR3 DNA: TGTGCCAGCAGACGGGTCGGGGGGGATACGCAGTATTTT
CDR3 protein: CASRRVGGDTQYF

D gene: TRBD1
clone size: -
V gene: TRBV5-5
J gene: TRBJ2-3
CDR3 DNA: TGTGCCAGCAGCTTGAGGACAGGGTCCACAGATACGCAGTATTTT
CDR3 protein: CASSLRTGSTDTQYF

D gene: -
clone size: -
V gene: TRBV2
J gene: TRBJ1-2
CDR3 DNA: TGTGCCAGCAGTGACAGTTATGGCTACACCTTC
CDR3 protein: CASSDSYGYTF

D gene: -
clone size: once
V gene: TRBV4-1
J gene: TRBJ2-2
CDR3 DNA: TGCGCCAGCAGCGGGGGGGCCGTCACCGGGGAGCTGTTTTTT
CDR3 protein: CASSGGAVTGELFF

D gene: -
clone size: -
V gene: TRBV2
J gene: TRBJ1-1
CDR3 DNA: TGTGCCAGCAGTGCGCCCCCGGCGGGAGCTTTCTTT
CDR3 protein: CASSAPPAGAFF

D gene: TRBD1
clone size: few
V gene: TRBV2
J gene: TRBJ1-5
CDR3 DNA: TGTGCCAGCAAGGGACAGGGCTATAGACAGCCCCAGCATTTT
CDR3 protein: CASKGQGYRQPQHF

D gene: -
clone size: -
V gene: TRBV4-1
J gene: TRBJ1-4
CDR3 DNA: TGCGCCAGCAGCCTAGGACACTCTGGGGATGAAAAACTGTTTTTT
CDR3 protein: CASSLGHSGDEKLFF

D gene: TRBD1
clone size: -
V gene: TRBV7-9
J gene: TRBJ1-1
CDR3 DNA: TGTGCCAGCAGCCGCCTGCAGGGGGAGACTGAAGCTTTCTTT
CDR3 protein: CASSRLQGETEAFF

D gene: -
clone size: -
V gene: TRBV15
J gene: TRBJ1-2
CDR3 DNA: TGTGCCACCAGCAGAGATCAAGAGACCGCTCGGAGAGGTGGCTACACCTTC
CDR3 protein: CATSRDQETARRGGYTF

D gene: -
clone size: -
V gene: TRBV7-9
J gene: TRBJ1-6
CDR3 DNA: TGTGCCAGCAGCTTGGGGGGCTATAGTAATTCACCCCTCCACTTT
CDR3 protein: CASSLGGYSNSPLHF

D gene: -
clone size: -
V gene: TRBV29-1
J gene: TRBJ2-2
CDR3 DNA: TGCAGCGTGAGGAAGGGGGGGTCTATCGTCGGGGAGCTGTTTTTT
CDR3 protein: CSVRKGGSIVGELFF

D gene: -
clone size: -
V gene: TRBV12-5
J gene: TRBJ1-5
CDR3 DNA: TGTGCTAGTGCCACTATACAGTTGGGCAATCAGCCCCAGCATTTT
CDR3 protein: CASATIQLGNQPQHF

D gene: -
clone size: -
V gene: TRBV7-8
J gene: TRBJ1-2
CDR3 DNA: TGTGCCAGCAGCTGGGAGGGAAAGGGGGGCAACTATGGCTACACCTTC
CDR3 protein: CASSWEGKGGNYGYTF

D gene: -
clone size: -
V gene: TRBV7-9
J gene: TRBJ2-7
CDR3 DNA: TGTGCCAGCAGCTCAGGGGACAACTACGAGCAGTACTTC
CDR3 protein: CASSSGDNYEQYF

D gene: -
clone size: -
V gene: TRBV7-2
J gene: TRBJ1-2
CDR3 DNA: TGTGCCAGCAGCCCATACCGGGGCTACACCTTC
CDR3 protein: CASSPYRGYTF

D gene: -
clone size: -
V gene: TRBV18
J gene: TRBJ2-5
CDR3 DNA: TGTGCCAGCTCACCAGGCTCCGGAACCCAAGAGACCCAGTACTTC
CDR3 protein: CASSPGSGTQETQYF

D gene: TRBD1
clone size: -
V gene: TRBV5-1
J gene: TRBJ1-1
CDR3 DNA: TGCGCCAGCAGCCGGGGAACAGGGGTGAACACTGAAGCTTTCTTT
CDR3 protein: CASSRGTGVNTEAFF

D gene: TRBD1
clone size: few
V gene: TRBV2
J gene: TRBJ2-3
CDR3 DNA: TGTGCCAGCAGTGAACTGGGACAGGGAACAGATACGCAGTATTTT
CDR3 protein: CASSELGQGTDTQYF

D gene: -
clone size: -
V gene: TRBV2
J gene: TRBJ1-2
CDR3 DNA: TGTGCCAGCACCGTTGTAGTGGAAGCTGGCTACACCTTC
CDR3 protein: CASTVVVEAGYTF

D gene: -
clone size: -
V gene: TRBV4-1
J gene: TRBJ1-1
CDR3 DNA: TGCGCCAGCAGCCAACCAAGTCGAGGGACGGTGAACACTGAAGCTTTCTTT
CDR3 protein: CASSQPSRGTVNTEAFF

D gene: -
clone size: -
V gene: TRBV5-5
J gene: TRBJ1-5
CDR3 DNA: TGTGCCAGCAGCTCGAAGCTATACAATCAGCCCCAGCATTTT
CDR3 protein: CASSSKLYNQPQHF

D gene: TRBD1
clone size: few
V gene: TRBV15
J gene: TRBJ1-1
CDR3 DNA: TGTGCCACCAGCAGAACTGGGACAGGGAGAGCTTTCTTT
CDR3 protein: CATSRTGTGRAFF

D gene: -
clone size: -
V gene: TRBV6-1
J gene: TRBJ1-3
CDR3 DNA: TGTGCCGCGACAGCGAACTCTGGAAACACCATATATTTT
CDR3 protein: CAATANSGNTIYF

D gene: -
clone size: -
V gene: TRBV6-1
J gene: TRBJ2-5
CDR3 DNA: TGTGCCAGCAGTGAACAGGCCCAAGAGACCCAGTACTTC
CDR3 protein: CASSEQAQETQYF

D gene: TRBD2
clone size: -
V gene: TRBV5-1
J gene: TRBJ2-5
CDR3 DNA: TGCGCCAGCAGCTTGGCTAGCGGGGGGGAAGAGACCCAGTACTTC
CDR3 protein: CASSLASGGEETQYF

D gene: TRBD2
clone size: -
V gene: TRBV7-7
J gene: TRBJ2-7
CDR3 DNA: TGTGCTAGCAGCCTAGCGGGGGGTGACGAGCAGTACTTC
CDR3 protein: CASSLAGGDEQYF

D gene: -
clone size: few
V gene: TRBV18
J gene: TRBJ1-4
CDR3 DNA: TGTGCCAGCTCCCCGTCAGATAATGAAAAACTGTTTTTT
CDR3 protein: CASSPSDNEKLFF

D gene: TRBD2
clone size: -
V gene: TRBV6-5
J gene: TRBJ2-2
CDR3 DNA: TGTGCCATAGCGGGGGACACCGGGGAGCTGTTTTTT
CDR3 protein: CAIAGDTGELFF

D gene: TRBD1
clone size: -
V gene: TRBV7-9
J gene: TRBJ2-5
CDR3 DNA: TGTGCCAGCAGCTCAGGACAGGGGTTGTGGGAGACCCAGTACTTC
CDR3 protein: CASSSGQGLWETQYF

D gene: -
clone size: -
V gene: TRBV27
J gene: TRBJ2-7
CDR3 DNA: TGTGCCAGCAGTCCTCAGGGGATGGCCTACGAGCAGTACTTC
CDR3 protein: CASSPQGMAYEQYF

D gene: -
clone size: -
V gene: TRBV7-2
J gene: TRBJ2-5
CDR3 DNA: TGTGCCAGCAGCTTAAGGGGGAAAGAGACCCAGTACTTC
CDR3 protein: CASSLRGKETQYF

D gene: -
clone size: -
V gene: TRBV4-1
J gene: TRBJ2-5
CDR3 DNA: TGCGCCAGCAGCCAAGGACGTTTGGAGACCCAGTACTTC
CDR3 protein: CASSQGRLETQYF

D gene: TRBD2
clone size: -
V gene: TRBV7-9
J gene: TRBJ2-1
CDR3 DNA: TGTGCCAGCAGCGCAACTAGCGGGGGTCCCCGAGAGCAGTTCTTC
CDR3 protein: CASSATSGGPREQFF

D gene: -
clone size: -
V gene: TRBV6-5
J gene: TRBJ1-5
CDR3 DNA: TGTGCCAGCAGTAGGTCAAGGGTGCAGGGCCAGCCCCAGCATTTT
CDR3 protein: CASSRSRVQGQPQHF

D gene: -
clone size: -
V gene: TRBV13
J gene: TRBJ2-2
CDR3 DNA: TGTGCCAGCAGCTTGTTCACCGGGGAGCTGTTTTTT
CDR3 protein: CASSLFTGELFF

D gene: -
clone size: -
V gene: TRBV2
J gene: TRBJ2-4
CDR3 DNA: TGTGCCAGCAGACCCCAGGGAATGGGCATTCAGTACTTC
CDR3 protein: CASRPQGMGIQYF

D gene: -
clone size: -
V gene: TRBV11-2
J gene: TRBJ1-1
CDR3 DNA: TGTGCCAGCAGCTTAGGGCACAGGACGAACACTGAAGCTTTCTTT
CDR3 protein: CASSLGHRTNTEAFF

D gene: TRBD1
clone size: -
V gene: TRBV2
J gene: TRBJ2-7
CDR3 DNA: TGTGCCAGCAGAACAAACCGGGACAGTTACTCCTACGAGCAGTACTTC
CDR3 protein: CASRTNRDSYSYEQYF

D gene: TRBD2
clone size: -
V gene: TRBV15
J gene: TRBJ2-5
CDR3 DNA: TGTGCCACCAGCAGAGGAAGGGCTAGCGGGGGGGAAGAGACCCAGTACTTC
CDR3 protein: CATSRGRASGGEETQYF

D gene: TRBD1
clone size: -
V gene: TRBV10-3
J gene: TRBJ1-2
CDR3 DNA: TGTGCCATCAGTGAGTTCGAGGGGGCGGAGGGCTACACCTTC
CDR3 protein: CAISEFEGAEGYTF

D gene: TRBD1
clone size: -
V gene: TRBV27
J gene: TRBJ1-6
CDR3 DNA: TGTGCCAGTAGACAGGGGGCGCTGGGTTCACCCCTCCACTTT
CDR3 protein: CASRQGALGSPLHF

D gene: -
clone size: -
V gene: TRBV10-2
J gene: TRBJ2-7
CDR3 DNA: TGCGCCAGCAGTGAGTCGGGCGGCGCGTGGGGCTACGAGCAGTACTTC
CDR3 protein: CASSESGGAWGYEQYF

D gene: -
clone size: -
V gene: TRBV30
J gene: TRBJ1-2
CDR3 DNA: TGTGCCTGGATCAAACTGGAGACAGTAGGCCACTATGGCTACACCTTC
CDR3 protein: CAWIKLETVGHYGYTF

D gene: -
clone size: -
V gene: TRBV9
J gene: TRBJ1-1
CDR3 DNA: TGTGCCAGCAGCGTACGAGCGGGGGGAACTGAAGCTTTCTTT
CDR3 protein: CASSVRAGGTEAFF